What follows is one TCR beta chain and its context. Its antigen is undetermined. The V and J ends lost 0 bases and 2 bases respectively, with 10 bases between them. This CDR3 contains 15 residues. Germline CDR1 and CDR2: SGHRS and YFSETQ. In total, each donor contributed a single heparinised blood draw that averaged roughly 100 mL. Cell sorting via CD45RO/CCR7/CD25/CD127/CD95/CD27 was performed to obtain CD4+ naive, central memory, regulatory and stem cell-like memory cells. The data are from a study of beta chain features in type 1 diabetes. Study-wide background: Across all samples, about 100 million sorted cells were examined.

All of the isolated RNA was reverse transcribed, so expressed TCRB transcripts were sequenced. TCRdb's copy holds only in-frame clones and misses some; the assay was immunoSEQ multiplex PCR. The sample holds about 30,000 clones, roughly 50% seen once. Notes on the study in general: A closer apparent resemblance between naive, central memory and Treg TCRB repertoires was seen in patients than in healthy donors. In every one of the four CD4+ subsets, TCRB CDR3s were moderately but significantly shorter in Type 1 diabetes patients.

The source is a woman aged 18-29 years with type 1 diabetes. The chain combines TRBV5-1 with TRBJ2-3; unclear D gene. Sequencing was carried out using Tregs from blood. Here the CDR3 DNA reads TGCGCCAGCAGCTTGGATGGCAGTTACACAGATACGCAGTATTTT. Its translation: CASSLDGSYTDTQYF.